This TCR beta chain comes out of a study of T cell responses to AZD1222 COVID-19 vaccine. The wider study: Pooled together were second doses at about 4 or about 12 weeks. General observations from the study: Spike was spanned by vaccine-associated CD4 TCRs, with dominance at 160-218 and 743-854. Clonal diversity was possibly underestimated; the donors were predominantly white British and more often female. Two AZD1222 administrations were followed by greater Spike-specific TCR breadth and depth.

As concerns this clone: Antigen unknown.

J was trimmed by 5 bases and V by 2 bases; bases with no gene match: 8. This CDR3 spans 15 amino acids. Germline CDR1 reads SGDLS; CDR2 reads YYNGEE. Assay used: immunoSEQ multiplex PCR; TCRdb lists only in-frame clones, some missing. The table shows 65,000 to 85,000 clones, with around four fifths occurring only once. V gene TRBV9 combines with J gene TRBJ2-5; the match to TRBD1 covers 8 bases. Specimen: peripheral blood, collected on day 0 of AZD1222 vaccination. This clonotype was sampled from an adult in good health. The CDR3 spells CASSVGQGSIETQYF. The CDR3 DNA sequence: TGTGCCAGCAGCGTCGGACAGGGATCGATCGAGACCCAGTACTTC.